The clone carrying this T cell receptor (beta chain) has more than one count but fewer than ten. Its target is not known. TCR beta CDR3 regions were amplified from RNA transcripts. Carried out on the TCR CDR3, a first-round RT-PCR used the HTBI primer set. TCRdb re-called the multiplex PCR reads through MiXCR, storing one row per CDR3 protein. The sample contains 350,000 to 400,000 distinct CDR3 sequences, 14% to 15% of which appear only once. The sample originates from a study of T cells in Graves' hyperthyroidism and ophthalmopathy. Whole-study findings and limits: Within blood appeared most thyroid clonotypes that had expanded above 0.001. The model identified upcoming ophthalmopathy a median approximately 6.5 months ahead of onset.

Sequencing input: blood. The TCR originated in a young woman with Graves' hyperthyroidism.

The CDR3: CASSQEPWDEQYF. CDR3 coding DNA: TGCGCCAGCAGCCAAGAACCGTGGGACGAGCAGTACTTC. The chain joins TRBV4-1 to TRBJ2-7; D is uncertain. Between the trimmed V and J ends, which lost 0 bases and 5 bases, there was a span of 8 bases. Germline V CDR1 and CDR2: MGHRA, YSYEKL. This CDR3 region has 13 residues.